A selection of T cell receptor beta chains follows, all from one sample in a study of blood T cell repertoires in COVID-19. TCRdb's copy holds only in-frame clones and misses some; the assay was immunoSEQ multiplex PCR. This sample carries 140,000 to 150,000 clones, roughly four fifths of them seen once, and the ten largest clones take 13% to 15%. Sequencing was done on a sample of peripheral blood. The receptors were gathered from a human donor with acute or convalescent COVID-19. The donor label of this sample is uncertain. Each CDR3 is given with its conserved first and last residue. Fields, in order: J gene, D gene, CDR3 length, V gene, clone size, CDR3 protein, CDR3 DNA. A D gene is named only where the DNA matches it firmly. A clone size is listed for some rows: how often the clone was seen (once, few, many), or a class if it is expanded.

TRBJ2-4 TRBD2 15 TRBV5-5 - CASSLTLREENIQYF TGTGCCAGCAGCTTAACCCTTCGGGAGGAAAACATTCAGTACTTC
TRBJ1-2 - 14 TRBV5-6 once CASSPEGGRYGYTF TGTGCCAGCAGCCCAGAGGGGGGGCGCTATGGCTACACCTTC
TRBJ2-7 - 15 TRBV11-2 - CASSLDGGFTTGQYF TGTGCCAGCAGCTTAGACGGGGGATTTACCACAGGGCAGTACTTC
TRBJ1-2 TRBD1 14 TRBV3-1/TRBV3-2 - CASSRQGLWYGYTF TGTGCCAGCAGCCGACAGGGACTTTGGTATGGCTACACCTTC
TRBJ1-6 TRBD1 16 TRBV19 - CASSMDRAAYNSPLHF TGTGCCAGTAGTATGGACAGGGCGGCCTATAATTCACCCCTCCACTTT
TRBJ2-3 - 15 TRBV7-7 - CASSLVGASGDTQYF TGTGCTAGCAGCTTAGTAGGGGCCTCGGGAGATACGCAGTATTTT
TRBJ1-1 TRBD1 16 TRBV30 - CAWSPQRTGASTEAFF TGTGCCTGGAGTCCACAAAGGACAGGGGCGAGTACTGAAGCTTTCTTT
TRBJ1-4 TRBD1 15 TRBV6-5 few CASRLTGTTNEKLFF TGTGCCAGCAGATTGACAGGGACAACTAATGAAAAACTGTTTTTT
TRBJ1-6 - 19 TRBV6-6 - CASSRAPDWKRVYNSPLHF TGTGCCAGCAGCCGAGCTCCAGATTGGAAGAGGGTCTATAATTCACCCCTCCACTTT
TRBJ1-1 - 14 TRBV30 - CAWGAGRADTEAFF TGTGCCTGGGGCGCAGGGAGGGCGGACACTGAAGCTTTCTTT
TRBJ2-5 - 15 TRBV9 - CASSVAGGSGETQYF TGTGCCAGCAGCGTAGCGGGGGGCTCTGGGGAGACCCAGTACTTC
TRBJ1-6 - 15 TRBV5-1 - CASSLEWQGNSPLHF TGCGCCAGCAGCTTGGAATGGCAGGGGAATTCACCCCTCCACTTT
TRBJ1-1 TRBD1 18 TRBV11-2 - CASSLLRDRGSKYTEAFF TGTGCCAGCAGCTTACTCCGGGACAGGGGTTCAAAGTACACTGAAGCTTTCTTT
TRBJ2-5 TRBD2 17 TRBV15 - CATSRGQSSGIQETQYF TGTGCCACCAGCAGAGGCCAATCTAGCGGGATTCAAGAGACCCAGTACTTC
TRBJ2-2 TRBD1 16 TRBV4-1 - CASSRRGGADTGELFF TGCGCCAGCAGCCGGAGAGGGGGCGCGGACACCGGGGAGCTGTTTTTT
TRBJ1-1 TRBD1 15 TRBV2 - CASRAGTGRNTEAFF TGTGCCAGCAGGGCCGGGACAGGGAGGAACACTGAAGCTTTCTTT
TRBJ1-1 - 13 TRBV5-4 - CASSPSGDTEAFF TGTGCCAGCAGTCCGTCAGGGGACACTGAAGCTTTCTTT
TRBJ1-4 - 13 TRBV6-1 once CASSERPNEKLFF TGTGCCAGCAGTGAGAGGCCTAATGAAAAACTGTTTTTT
TRBJ2-5 TRBD2 12 TRBV6-5 - CASGRGGETQYF TGTGCCAGCGGGCGGGGGGGAGAGACCCAGTACTTC
TRBJ2-2 TRBD1 15 TRBV9 - CASSAGQGLTGELFF TGTGCCAGCAGCGCGGGACAGGGTCTCACCGGGGAGCTGTTTTTT
TRBJ2-1 - 12 TRBV3-1/TRBV3-2 - CASSQSSGTTFF TGTGCCAGCAGCCAATCGTCCGGGACAACGTTCTTC
TRBJ1-2 - 13 TRBV6-5 - CASSYSGADGYTF TGTGCCAGCAGTTACTCGGGGGCGGATGGCTACACCTTC
TRBJ2-1 TRBD2 17 TRBV7-9 - CASSLDVPSGGNNEQFF TGTGCCAGCAGCTTAGACGTGCCCAGCGGGGGGAACAATGAGCAGTTCTTC
TRBJ2-2 TRBD1 17 TRBV9 - CASSVASGTGETGELFF TGTGCCAGCAGCGTAGCTTCCGGGACAGGGGAGACCGGGGAGCTGTTTTTT